This TCR beta chain emerged from a study of blood T cell repertoires in COVID-19. Across the whole study: T cells, B-cell-depleted T cells, or PBMCs provided the cDNA or gDNA that served as material.

How the authors handled the data: For nucleated cells, counts were estimated from reference gene primer amplification. Here immunoSEQ multiplex PCR was the method, and the copy in TCRdb shows in-frame clones only, minus some. V, J and clone size derive from that table, while D and trimming were established from the DNA sequence. The sample comprises 70,000 to 95,000 clones, approximately 78% of which are singletons, and around 13% rests with the top ten. The germline CDR1 and CDR2 sequences are SNHLY and FYNNEI. V lost 2 bases and J lost 0, with 8 bases in between. The CDR3 has 15 amino acids. The chain carries TRBV2 and TRBJ1-5; D not resolved. This receptor was identified in a human donor in a cohort sampled during active COVID-19. Material: peripheral blood. The CDR3 here is CASSERGDSNQPQHF. The CDR3 region has the DNA TGTGCCAGCAGTGAACGGGGAGATAGCAATCAGCCCCAGCATTTT.